Included here is one TCR beta chain sequence, with context. This sample is drawn from a study of blood T cell repertoires in COVID-19. Whole-study context: Sources were T cells, B-cell-depleted T cells, or PBMCs; the material itself was cDNA or gDNA.

V gave up 1 base and J gave up 8 bases; unmatched junction bases: 5. In germline, CDR1 is SGHTA, CDR2 FQGNSA. The CDR3 loop spans 15 amino acids. In the source study's methods: Amplified reference gene primers provided the basis for estimating nucleated cell counts. The method was immunoSEQ multiplex PCR; TCRdb's version includes in-frame clones alone and lacks a portion of them. Clone size and the V and J calls come from that table; the DNA yielded D and trimming. The sample shows 150,000 to 200,000 clones, approximately 86% of them seen only once. The material sequenced was peripheral blood. The chain has TRBV7-2 and TRBJ2-1; 10 nucleotides align to TRBD2. The sequence was obtained from a man aged 55 to 70 with acute or convalescent COVID-19. For the CDR3, the DNA is TGTGCCAGCAGCTTAGTGGCTAGCGGGAGCCATGAGCAGTTCTTC. Protein sequence: CASSLVASGSHEQFF.